The clone carrying this T cell receptor beta chain has at least ten counts. Its antigen remains unknown. This specimen belongs to a study of metastatic and nonmetastatic thyroid tumors. Study in general: The study looked at repertoires side by side in blood and in tumor or nodule tissue from malignant and benign thyroid patients.

The CDR3 extends over 14 amino acids. Per germline, CDR1 SGHAT and CDR2 FQNNGV. V was clipped by 1 base and J by 2 bases, with 6 bases between them. Notes on the study in general: Across blood and tumor, TCR beta diversity in malignant thyroid tumors was reportedly significantly higher than in benign nodules.

Every patient was untreated before thyroid surgery. TCRdb re-called the PCR reads via MiXCR. Found here are approximately 12,000 clones, roughly 21% of them singletons; the top ten hold more than 13%. The chain links TRBV11-2 to TRBJ1-3, with a tentative D call TRBD1 (5 bases). The specimen sequenced was adjacent normal tissue. The clonotype comes from a female donor with papillary thyroid cancer or a benign thyroid nodule (not recorded which). Some clones in this sample may be carry-over from other donors' samples. The CDR3 DNA follows: TGTGCCAGCAGCTTAGGGGGCGCTGGAAACACCATATATTTT. Encoded protein: CASSLGGAGNTIYF. Full variable domain (remainder filled in from reference TRBV11-2 and TRBJ1-3): EAGVAQSPRYKIIEKRQSVAFWCNPISGHATLYWYQQILGQGPKLLIQFQNNGVVDDSQLPKDRFSAERLKGVDSTLKIQPAKLEDSAVYLCASSLGGAGNTIYFGEGSWLTVV.